Reported below is one T cell receptor beta chain. Profiled with immunoSEQ multiplex PCR; TCRdb holds only in-frame clones, not every one. The table includes some 56,000 clones, 90% to 95% detected once. Trimming took 2 bases from V and 5 from J, leaving 16 bases between them. The CDR3 is made up of 15 amino acids. Germline values: CDR1 MGHRA, CDR2 YSYEKL. This specimen comes from a study of technical replicates of blood from several donors. V is TRBV4-1 and J is TRBJ2-7, with D possibly matching TRBD2 (6 bases). The sequenced material came from PBMCs. The clonotype comes from a human donor in good health. Some clones in this sample may be carry-over from other donors' samples. This CDR3 reads CASSQPFGGFDEQYF. CDR3 sequence (DNA): TGCGCCAGCAGCCAACCGTTCGGGGGTTTCGACGAGCAGTACTTC.